This entry lists 18 T cell receptor beta chains sequenced from one sample in a study of shared clonotypes between healthy human individuals. Naivety among CD8 cells was defined by CD45RO negativity and positive CCR7 selection, thereby excluding terminally differentiated effector memory CD45RA+ cells. Assay: immunoSEQ multiplex PCR; the TCRdb copy retains only in-frame clones and omits some. Here the sample spans more than 2 million clones, about 95% being singletons. The sample taken for sequencing was naive CD8+ T cells sorted from blood. These receptor sequences come from a man aged 18 to 30 in good health.

This chain links TRBV10-2 with TRBJ2-5; D is unresolved. The V gene lost 8 bases and the J gene lost 5 bases, with 9 bases spanning the gap. The length of the CDR3 is 11 residues. Germline loops: CDR1 WSHSY, CDR2 SAAADI. This CDR3 reads CASGSRETQYF. The CDR3 DNA is TGCGCCAGCGGCAGTCGGGAGACCCAGTACTTC.

The chain carries TRBV28 and TRBJ2-5; 9 nucleotides match TRBD1. The CDR3 consists of 14 residues. Germline V gives CDR1 MDHEN, CDR2 SYDVKM. J gave up 5 bases and V 4 bases, and 5 bases lay outside the gene matches. CDR3 in amino acids: CASSSTGGGETQYF. CDR3 nucleotide sequence: TGTGCCAGCAGTTCGACAGGGGGTGGGGAGACCCAGTACTTC.

The J gene is TRBJ1-2, the V gene TRBV5-1, with D perhaps matching TRBD1 (5 bases). Trimming took 4 bases from V and 4 from J, leaving 11 bases between them. The CDR3 totals 13 residues. Germline CDR1 reads SGHRS; CDR2 reads YFSETQ. The CDR3 sequence: CASSIEGPYGYTF. In DNA form, the CDR3 reads TGCGCCAGCAGCATTGAGGGGCCCTATGGCTACACCTTC.

This chain connects TRBV6-1 to TRBJ1-1; D gene uncertain. The CDR3 contains 11 residues. Deletions cut 5 bases from V and 6 bases from J, with 7 bases between. Germline V gives CDR1 MNHNS, CDR2 SASEGT. The CDR3 DNA reads as TGTGCCAGCAGTACCTACCCTGAAGCTTTCTTT. This gives the protein CASSTYPEAFF.

The rearrangement uses TRBV2 and TRBJ2-7; 8 bases match TRBD2. The length of the CDR3 is 13 residues. Germline trimming cut 3 bases from V and 6 bases from J; bases unmatched to any gene: 4. In germline, CDR1 is SNHLY, CDR2 FYNNEI. The CDR3 protein is CASSDGTRGEQYF. DNA of the CDR3: TGTGCCAGCAGTGACGGGACTAGGGGCGAGCAGTACTTC.

The sample holds a few counts of this clone. The chain joins TRBV4-1 to TRBJ1-2; tentative D call: TRBD1 (5 bases). The germline gives CDR1 MGHRA, CDR2 YSYEKL. The length of the CDR3 is 15 residues. V lost 0 bases and J lost 4, with 12 bases in between. The CDR3 coding sequence is TGCGCCAGCAGCCAAGACTGGCAGGGTGGCTATGGCTACACCTTC. It yields the protein CASSQDWQGGYGYTF.

CDR3 loop: CASSPVEATQYF. The CDR3 nucleotides read TGTGCCAGCAGCCCCGTAGAGGCTACGCAGTATTTT. The chain has TRBV7-6 and TRBJ2-3; D unclear. Deletions cut 5 bases from V and 8 bases from J, with 11 bases between. CDR1 is SGHVS, CDR2 FNYEAQ, per germline. The CDR3 loop spans 12 amino acids.

The chain is built from TRBV9 and TRBJ2-7, with D possibly matching TRBD2 (6 bases). V was trimmed by 4 bases and J by 3 bases, leaving 20 bases between them. The germline V gene encodes CDR1 SGDLS and CDR2 YYNGEE. The CDR3 runs 16 residues. The CDR3 spells CASSFRADGSSYEQYF. The CDR3 nucleotides are TGTGCCAGCAGCTTTCGGGCTGACGGGAGCAGCTACGAGCAGTACTTC. Full variable domain (outside the CDR3, taken from reference TRBV9 and TRBJ2-7): DSGVTQTPKHLITATGQRVTLRCSPRSGDLSVYWYQQSLDQGLQFLIQYYNGEERAKGNILERFSAQQFPDLHSELNLSSLELGDSALYFCASSFRADGSSYEQYFGPGTRLTVT.

V usage is TRBV10-2 and J usage is TRBJ2-1, with 8 bases that match TRBD2. In germline, CDR1 is WSHSY, CDR2 SAAADI. The CDR3 length is 16 residues. V lost 0 bases to trimming and J lost 5 bases; unmatched junction nucleotides: 6. CDR3 amino acids: CASSESPSGSDNEQFF. CDR3 sequence (DNA): TGCGCCAGCAGTGAGTCCCCTAGCGGGTCGGACAATGAGCAGTTCTTC.

The CDR3 DNA follows: TGCGCCAGCAGCCAAGAACCATGGACAGCTGGAAACACCATATATTTT. Translated, it gives CASSQEPWTAGNTIYF. V and J are TRBV4-1 and TRBJ1-3; D possibly corresponds to TRBD1 (6 bases). Germline assignment: CDR1 MGHRA and CDR2 YSYEKL. The V gene lost 0 bases and the J gene lost 2 bases, with 11 bases spanning the gap. This CDR3 contains 16 residues.

The chain links TRBV6-5 to TRBJ2-1; D ambiguous. Trimming took off 2 bases at V and 5 bases at J, with 16 bases between the two ends. The CDR3 consists of 16 residues. Germline loops: CDR1 MNHEY, CDR2 SVGAGI. The DNA for the CDR3 is TGTGCCAGCAGTTACAAATCCGACTCCGAGGACAATGAGCAGTTCTTC. Encoded protein: CASSYKSDSEDNEQFF.

The V and J genes are TRBV4-1 and TRBJ2-7; no firm D call. Looked up from germline, CDR1 is MGHRA and CDR2 is YSYEKL. The CDR3 spans 13 residues. Trimming removed 3 bases at V and 2 bases at J, with 8 bases between. The CDR3 region is CASSHLLAYEQYF. In DNA, the CDR3 is TGCGCCAGCAGCCATTTGCTCGCCTACGAGCAGTACTTC.

The chain links TRBV4-1 to TRBJ2-5; possibly TRBD2 for D (5 bases). The CDR3 totals 15 residues. CDR1 and CDR2 (germline): MGHRA, YSYEKL. V lost 3 bases, J lost 0 bases, and 11 bases lay in between. The chain's CDR3 is CASSQDFLNQETQYF. CDR3 nucleotide sequence: TGCGCCAGCAGCCAGGACTTTCTCAACCAAGAGACCCAGTACTTC.

The rearrangement uses TRBV29-1 and TRBJ2-3; the match to TRBD2 covers 8 bases. CDR3 length: 19 residues. The J segment lost 0 bases and the V segment lost 1 base, leaving 15 bases of the junction unmatched. Germline V CDR1 and CDR2: SQVTM, ANQGSEA. The DNA of the CDR3 is TGCAGCGTTGAAGGCCCAGCTTATACTAGCGGCCTAAGCACAGATACGCAGTATTTT. Protein: CSVEGPAYTSGLSTDTQYF.

The chain employs TRBV27 and TRBJ2-7; 8 bases agree with TRBD1. The CDR3 length is 15 residues. J lost 5 bases, V lost 0 bases, and 6 bases had no gene match. Looked up from germline, CDR1 is MNHEY and CDR2 is SMNVEV (reference sequence). This chain's CDR3 is CASSLSRQGANEQYF. CDR3 nucleotide sequence: TGTGCCAGCAGTTTATCTCGGCAGGGGGCCAACGAGCAGTACTTC.

Note on this clone: The identical CDR3 is also encoded by other nucleotide sequences in the sample. This chain uses TRBV6-5 with TRBJ1-6, with D maybe TRBD1 (5 bases). The germline V and J ends were trimmed by 6 bases and 6 bases, with 9 bases remaining between them. Germline assignment: CDR1 MNHEY and CDR2 SVGAGI. This CDR3 is 13 amino acids long. CDR3 coding DNA: TGTGCCAGCAGCCCCGACAGTAATTCACCCCTCCACTTT. Its protein product is CASSPDSNSPLHF.

This chain links TRBV5-1 with TRBJ2-5; TRBD1 aligns across 8 bases. Germline CDR1 reads SGHRS; CDR2 reads YFSETQ. V was clipped by 2 bases and J by 5 bases; unmatched bases: 14. The CDR3 consists of 17 residues. The DNA for the CDR3 is TGCGCCAGCAGCTTAACCCCGGGACAGGAGGGTGGGGAGACCCAGTACTTC. It translates to CASSLTPGQEGGETQYF.

The V call is TRBV25-1, the J call TRBJ1-1; D is ambiguous. V shed 3 bases and J shed 2 bases, with 4 bases lying between them. The CDR3 length is 12 residues. Per germline, CDR1 MGHDK and CDR2 SYGVNS. CDR3 nucleotides: TGTGCCAGCAGTGACCATAACACTGAAGCTTTCTTT. Translating it yields CASSDHNTEAFF.